This TCR beta chain appears in the sequencing data of a study of cytomegalovirus exposure and HLA in healthy donors. In the PCR, 60 Vbeta and 13 Jbeta primers were used. Clones were sequenced by immunoSEQ multiplex PCR, and TCRdb holds only the in-frame ones, with some missing. The data contain 150,000 or so clones, nearly 80% of them singletons. Germline CDR1 SGDLS, CDR2 YYNGEE. The V gene end was trimmed by 1 base and the J gene end by 6 bases; junction bases not matched to a gene: 4. The CDR3 totals 15 residues. Sequenced sample: PBMCs. The chain couples TRBV9 to TRBJ2-1; 10 nucleotides match TRBD2. This clonotype was obtained from a woman in her 50s in good health and CMV-seropositive. CDR3 bases: TGTGCCAGCAGCGTATCTAGCGGGGGTATCAATGAGCAGTTCTTC. Amino acids: CASSVSSGGINEQFF.